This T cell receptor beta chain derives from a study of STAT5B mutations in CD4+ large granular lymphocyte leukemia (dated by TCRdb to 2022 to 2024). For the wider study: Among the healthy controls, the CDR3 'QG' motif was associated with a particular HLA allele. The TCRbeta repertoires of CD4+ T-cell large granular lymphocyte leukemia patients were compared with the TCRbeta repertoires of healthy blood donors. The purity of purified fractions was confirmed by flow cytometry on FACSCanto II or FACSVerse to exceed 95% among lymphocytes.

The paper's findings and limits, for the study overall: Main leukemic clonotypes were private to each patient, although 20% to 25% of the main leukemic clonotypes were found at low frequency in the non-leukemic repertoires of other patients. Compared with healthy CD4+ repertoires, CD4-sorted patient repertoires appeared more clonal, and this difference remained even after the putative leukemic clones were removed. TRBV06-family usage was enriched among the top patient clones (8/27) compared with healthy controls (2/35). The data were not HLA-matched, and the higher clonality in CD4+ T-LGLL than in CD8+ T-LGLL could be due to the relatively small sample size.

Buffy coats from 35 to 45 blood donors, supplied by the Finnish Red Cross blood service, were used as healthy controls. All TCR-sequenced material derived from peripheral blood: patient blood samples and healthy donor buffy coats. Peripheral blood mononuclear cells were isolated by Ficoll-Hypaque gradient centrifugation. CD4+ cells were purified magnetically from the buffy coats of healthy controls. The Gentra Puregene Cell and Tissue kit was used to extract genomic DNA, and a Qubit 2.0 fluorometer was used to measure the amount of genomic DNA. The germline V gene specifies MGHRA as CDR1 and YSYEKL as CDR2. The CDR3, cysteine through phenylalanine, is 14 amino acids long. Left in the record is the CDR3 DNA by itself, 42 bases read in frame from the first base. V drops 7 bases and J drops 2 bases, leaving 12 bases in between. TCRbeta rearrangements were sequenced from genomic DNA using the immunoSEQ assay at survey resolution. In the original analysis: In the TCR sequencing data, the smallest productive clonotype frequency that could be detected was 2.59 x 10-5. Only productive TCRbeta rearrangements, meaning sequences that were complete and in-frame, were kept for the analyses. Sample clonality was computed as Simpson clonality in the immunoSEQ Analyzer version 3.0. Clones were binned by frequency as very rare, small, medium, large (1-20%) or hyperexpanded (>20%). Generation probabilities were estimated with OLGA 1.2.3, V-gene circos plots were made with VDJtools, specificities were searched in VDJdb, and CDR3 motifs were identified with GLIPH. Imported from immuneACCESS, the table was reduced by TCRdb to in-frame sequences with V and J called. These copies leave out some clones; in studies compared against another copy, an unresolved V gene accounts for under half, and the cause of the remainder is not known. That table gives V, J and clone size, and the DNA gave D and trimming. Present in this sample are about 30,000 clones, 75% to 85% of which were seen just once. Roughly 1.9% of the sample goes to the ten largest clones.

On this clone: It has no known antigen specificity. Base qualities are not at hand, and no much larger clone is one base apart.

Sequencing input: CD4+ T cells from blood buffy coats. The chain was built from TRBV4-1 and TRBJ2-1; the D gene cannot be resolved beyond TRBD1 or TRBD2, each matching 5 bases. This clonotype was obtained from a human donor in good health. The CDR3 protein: CASNWGNPYNEQFF. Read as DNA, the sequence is TGCGCCAGCAACTGGGGGAACCCCTACAATGAGCAGTTCTTC.